This T cell receptor (beta chain) stems from a study of PD-1 blockade in classical Hodgkin lymphoma (dated by TCRdb to the early 2020s). General notes on the study: Nivolumab dosing was 3 mg/kg intravenously every 2 weeks, continuing until either disease progression or unacceptable toxicity. A peripheral blood immune signature of response to PD-1 blockade in classical Hodgkin lymphoma was defined using TCR beta sequencing and CyTOF. The paper as a whole reports these results and caveats: CD4+ but not CD8+ TCR diversity rose significantly by C4D1 (p=0.0027 vs p=0.16), most apparent in complete responders (p=0.02). Trial patients achieving complete response had baseline diversity similar to newly diagnosed patients, whereas partial responders and progressors had significantly lower diversity. Diversity was lower in patients who began nivolumab less than 1 year after ASCT, so these patients were left out of later analyses to avoid confounding by immune reconstitution. The study was limited to a single clinical trial cohort, and causes of repertoire differences, possibly disease activity or prior therapy, remained undefined. Baseline TCR diversity was reported as lower in newly diagnosed patients than in healthy donors, and lower still in relapsed/refractory patients.

In the paper's terms, the time point label means: cycle 2 day 1 (C2D1) of nivolumab. All trial patients had relapsed after autologous stem cell transplantation, with cohorts A, B and C differing in prior brentuximab vedotin exposure. A total of fewer than 70 patients with relapsed/refractory classical Hodgkin lymphoma made up the trial cohort, and each patient's best overall response was complete response, partial response or progressive disease. In the multi-cohort phase II CheckMate 205 trial, trial patients received single-agent nivolumab. An independent review committee assessed best overall response by applying the 2007 International Working Group response criteria. Trial PBMCs were collected just before the start of nivolumab (C1D1) and during therapy at cycle 2 day 1 and cycle 4 day 1. Peripheral blood was collected in 8 mL Vacutainer Cell Preparation Tubes, from which PBMCs were isolated by centrifugation and then cryopreserved.

The Qiagen DNeasy kit was used to extract genomic DNA both from unsorted PBMCs and from the negatively selected CD4+ and CD8+ fractions. Using primers that anneal to V and J segments, immunoSEQ multiplex PCR amplified the TCR beta CDR3 regions. A synthetic immune receptor repertoire was used to minimize amplification bias, and remaining bias was computationally removed after sequencing. The authors processed their data as follows. Repertoire diversity was quantified as the Shannon entropy index using custom Python scripts. Unsorted, CD4+ and CD8+ repertoires were examined separately, except in combined analyses, for which CD4+ and CD8+ sequences were merged in silico. A clone counted as expanded when the clone's frequency after treatment rose at least 2-fold relative to C1D1, and clones undetected at baseline were given a pseudocount of 0.5. Singleton clones were defined as clones with 0 or 1 copy at C1D1, and non-singleton clones were defined as clones with 2 or more copies. Clones expanded in unsorted samples were labelled as CD4+, CD8+ or unknown by matching protein sequences in sorted samples from the same patient. Wilcoxon tests on paired samples were used to test changes in diversity from C1D1 to C4D1. This immuneACCESS table, as held by TCRdb, lists in-frame sequences with V and J called but not all clones. Of the missing ones, under half trace to an unresolved V gene in checked studies; the others have no known cause. V, J and clone size derive from that table, while D and trimming were established from the DNA sequence. This sample lists 20,000 to 25,000 clones; about four fifths were detected once. In total, the top ten clones hold 8% to 8.5% of the sample.

CDR1 MGHDK and CDR2 SYGVNS are derived from the germline V gene. V loses 8 bases, J loses 0 bases, and the germline ends lie 5 bases apart. Taken from cysteine to phenylalanine, the CDR3 has 12 residues. The sequence is cut down to CDR3 DNA, 36 bases in frame from base 1. Remarks on this clone: It has no known antigen specificity. One base away there is no much larger clone; base qualities are not given.

The V and J segments used are TRBV25-1 and TRBJ1-3, with the D gene uncertain. The sample in question was peripheral blood mononuclear cells (PBMCs), obtained before the second cycle of nivolumab. This TCR came from a human donor with classical Hodgkin lymphoma. The CDR3 here reads CASRGSGNTIYF. The nucleotide sequence is given as TGTGCCAGCCGGGGCTCTGGAAACACCATATATTTT. Reference TRBV25-1 and TRBJ1-3 genes cover what lies past the CDR3, so the full variable domain is EADIYQTPRYLVIGTGKKITLECSQTMGHDKMYWYQQDPGMELHLIHYSYGVNSTEKGDLSSESTVSRIRTEHFPLTLESARPSHTSQYLCASRGSGNTIYFGEGSWLTVV.